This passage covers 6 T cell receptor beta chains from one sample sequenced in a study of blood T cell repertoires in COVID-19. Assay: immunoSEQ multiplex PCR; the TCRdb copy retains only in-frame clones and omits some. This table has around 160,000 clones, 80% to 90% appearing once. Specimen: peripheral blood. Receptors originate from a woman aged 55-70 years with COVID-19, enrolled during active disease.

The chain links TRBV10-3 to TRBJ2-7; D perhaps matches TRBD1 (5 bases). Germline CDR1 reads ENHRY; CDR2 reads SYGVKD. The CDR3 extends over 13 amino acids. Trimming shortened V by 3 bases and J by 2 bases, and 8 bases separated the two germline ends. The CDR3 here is CAISEGVAYEQYF. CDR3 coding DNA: TGTGCCATCAGTGAAGGGGTCGCCTACGAGCAGTACTTC.

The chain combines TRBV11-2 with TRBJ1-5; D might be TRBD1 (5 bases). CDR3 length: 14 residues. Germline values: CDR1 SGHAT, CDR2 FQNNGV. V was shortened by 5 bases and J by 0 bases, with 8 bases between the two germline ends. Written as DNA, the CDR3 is TGTGCCAGCAGCCAGACAGTTAGCAATCAGCCCCAGCATTTT. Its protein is CASSQTVSNQPQHF.

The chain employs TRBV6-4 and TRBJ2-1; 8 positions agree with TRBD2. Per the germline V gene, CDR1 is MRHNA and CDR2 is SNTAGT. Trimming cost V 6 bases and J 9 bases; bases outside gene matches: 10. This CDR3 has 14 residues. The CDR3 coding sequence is TGTGCCAGCAGCACGGGGGGGGACGATGGTGAGCAGTTCTTC. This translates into CASSTGGDDGEQFF.

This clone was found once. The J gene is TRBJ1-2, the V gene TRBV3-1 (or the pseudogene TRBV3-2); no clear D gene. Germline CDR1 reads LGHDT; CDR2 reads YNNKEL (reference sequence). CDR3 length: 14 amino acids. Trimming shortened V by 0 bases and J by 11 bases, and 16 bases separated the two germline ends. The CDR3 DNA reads TGTGCCAGCAGCCAAGACGCGGTATCGCTTCGGTACACCTTC. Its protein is CASSQDAVSLRYTF.

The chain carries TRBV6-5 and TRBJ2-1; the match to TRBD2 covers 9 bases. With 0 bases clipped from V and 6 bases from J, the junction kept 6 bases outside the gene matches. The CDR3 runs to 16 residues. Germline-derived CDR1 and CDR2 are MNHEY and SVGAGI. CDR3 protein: CASSYSAGGPPNEQFF. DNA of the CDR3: TGTGCCAGCAGTTACTCAGCGGGAGGCCCTCCCAATGAGCAGTTCTTC.

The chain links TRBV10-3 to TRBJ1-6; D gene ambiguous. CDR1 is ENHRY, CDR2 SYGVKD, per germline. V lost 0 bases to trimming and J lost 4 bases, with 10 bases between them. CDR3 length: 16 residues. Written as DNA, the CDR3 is TGTGCCATCAGTGAGTCGATTCAGGCTTATAATTCACCCCTCCACTTT. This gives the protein CAISESIQAYNSPLHF.